This TCR beta chain was identified during a study of blood T cell repertoires in COVID-19. Whole-study context: Acute-phase and convalescent COVID-19 samples originated in the United States, Italy and Spain. In each case, the material was cDNA or gDNA derived from T cells, B-cell-depleted T cells, or PBMCs.

Study processing details: Amplification of reference gene primers was used by the study to estimate nucleated cell counts. The protocol was immunoSEQ multiplex PCR, while the TCRdb copy is restricted to in-frame clones and leaves out a portion. The D gene and trimming were derived from the DNA, and the V and J assignments and clone size from that table. The sample holds some 170,000 clones, approximately 85% seen once. Germline CDR1 is MNHEY and CDR2 is SMNVEV (reference sequence). V lost 8 bases to trimming and J lost 5 bases, with 18 bases between them. The CDR3 extends over 14 amino acids. The J gene is TRBJ2-5, the V gene TRBV27, with D possibly matching TRBD2 (6 bases). The source of this sequence is a woman aged 55-70 years with acute or convalescent COVID-19. What was sequenced was peripheral blood. CDR3 sequence: CASGPGLPGETQYF. For the CDR3, the DNA is TGTGCCAGCGGCCCGGGACTTCCAGGGGAGACCCAGTACTTC.